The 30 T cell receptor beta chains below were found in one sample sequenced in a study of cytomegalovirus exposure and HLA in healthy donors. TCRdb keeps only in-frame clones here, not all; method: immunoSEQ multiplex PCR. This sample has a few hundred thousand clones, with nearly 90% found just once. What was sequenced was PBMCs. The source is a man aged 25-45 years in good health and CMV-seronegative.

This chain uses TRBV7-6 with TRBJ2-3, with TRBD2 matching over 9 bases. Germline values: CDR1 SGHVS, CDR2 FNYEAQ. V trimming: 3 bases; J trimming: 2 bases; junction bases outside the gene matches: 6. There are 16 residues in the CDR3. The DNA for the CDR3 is TGTGCCAGCAGCTTTCTAGCGGGGCGTCTCACAGATACGCAGTATTTT. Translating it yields CASSFLAGRLTDTQYF.

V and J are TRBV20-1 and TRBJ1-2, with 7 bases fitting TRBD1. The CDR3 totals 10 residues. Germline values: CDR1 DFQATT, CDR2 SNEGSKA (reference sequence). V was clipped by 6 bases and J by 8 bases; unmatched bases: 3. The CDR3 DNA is TGCAGTGCCGCGGGACAGGGCTACACCTTC. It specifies CSAAGQGYTF.

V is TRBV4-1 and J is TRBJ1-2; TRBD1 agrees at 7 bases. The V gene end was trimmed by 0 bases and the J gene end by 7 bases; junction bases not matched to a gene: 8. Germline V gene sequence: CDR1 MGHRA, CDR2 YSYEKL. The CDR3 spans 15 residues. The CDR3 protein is CASSQETGQTGGYTF. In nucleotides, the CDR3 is TGCGCCAGCAGCCAAGAGACAGGGCAAACGGGTGGCTACACCTTC.

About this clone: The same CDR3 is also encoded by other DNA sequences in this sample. The DNA of the CDR3 is TGCGCCAGCAGCTTGGCAACAGGGAACACTGAAGCTTTCTTT. This encodes CASSLATGNTEAFF. The chain joins TRBV5-1 to TRBJ1-1; tentatively, D is TRBD1 (5 bases). Trimming took off 0 bases at V and 1 base at J, with 7 bases between the two ends. This CDR3 has 14 residues. Germline values: CDR1 SGHRS, CDR2 YFSETQ.

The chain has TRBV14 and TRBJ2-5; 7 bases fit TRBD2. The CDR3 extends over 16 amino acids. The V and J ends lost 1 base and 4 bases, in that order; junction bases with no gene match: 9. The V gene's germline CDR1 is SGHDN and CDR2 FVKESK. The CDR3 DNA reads TGTGCCAGCAGCCAAGGGACTAGTGGGAGAGGAGAGACCCAGTACTTC. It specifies CASSQGTSGRGETQYF.

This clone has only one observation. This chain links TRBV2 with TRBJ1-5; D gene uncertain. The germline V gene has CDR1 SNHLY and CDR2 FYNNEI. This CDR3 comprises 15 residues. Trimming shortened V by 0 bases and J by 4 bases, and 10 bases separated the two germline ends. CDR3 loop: CASSEAGNSNQPQHF. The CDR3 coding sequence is TGTGCCAGCAGTGAAGCCGGGAACTCTAATCAGCCCCAGCATTTT. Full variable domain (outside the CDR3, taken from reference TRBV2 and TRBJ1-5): EPEVTQTPSHQVTQMGQEVILRCVPISNHLYFYWYRQILGQKVEFLVSFYNNEISEKSEIFDDQFSVERPDGSNFTLKIRSTKLEDSAMYFCASSEAGNSNQPQHFGDGTRLSIL.

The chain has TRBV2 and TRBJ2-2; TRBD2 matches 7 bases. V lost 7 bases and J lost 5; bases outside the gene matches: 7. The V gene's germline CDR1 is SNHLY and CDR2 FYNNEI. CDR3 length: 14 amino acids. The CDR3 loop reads CASTLGRGTGELFF. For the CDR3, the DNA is TGTGCCAGCACCCTGGGGCGGGGGACCGGGGAGCTGTTTTTT.

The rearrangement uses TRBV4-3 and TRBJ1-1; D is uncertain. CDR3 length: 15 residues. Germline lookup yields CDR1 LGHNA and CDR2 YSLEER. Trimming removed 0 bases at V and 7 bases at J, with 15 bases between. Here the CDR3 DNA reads TGCGCCAGCAGCCAAGATCGGCAAGGACTGATTGAAGCTTTCTTT. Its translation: CASSQDRQGLIEAFF.

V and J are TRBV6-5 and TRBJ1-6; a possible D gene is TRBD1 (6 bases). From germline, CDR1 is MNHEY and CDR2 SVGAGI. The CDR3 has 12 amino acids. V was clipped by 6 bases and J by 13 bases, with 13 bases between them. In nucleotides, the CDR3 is TGTGCCAGCAGGGACAGCCCAGGGCCCCTCCACTTT. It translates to CASRDSPGPLHF.

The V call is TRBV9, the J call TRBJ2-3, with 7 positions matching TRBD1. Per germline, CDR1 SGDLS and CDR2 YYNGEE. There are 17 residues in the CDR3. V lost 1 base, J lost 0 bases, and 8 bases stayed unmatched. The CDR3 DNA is TGTGCCAGCAGCGTACGCCTGAAGGGGGCCAGCACAGATACGCAGTATTTT. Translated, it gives CASSVRLKGASTDTQYF.

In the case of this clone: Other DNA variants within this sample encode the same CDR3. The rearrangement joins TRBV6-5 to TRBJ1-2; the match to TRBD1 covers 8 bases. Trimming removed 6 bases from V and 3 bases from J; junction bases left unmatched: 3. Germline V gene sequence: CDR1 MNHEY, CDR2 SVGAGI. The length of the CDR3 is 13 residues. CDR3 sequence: CASSPTGDYGYTF. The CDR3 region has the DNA TGTGCCAGCAGCCCGACAGGGGACTATGGCTACACCTTC.

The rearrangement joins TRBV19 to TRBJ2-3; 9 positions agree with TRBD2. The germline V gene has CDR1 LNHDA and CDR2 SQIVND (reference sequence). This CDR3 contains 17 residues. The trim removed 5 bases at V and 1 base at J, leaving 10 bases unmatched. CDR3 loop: CASSHSGGGFGTDTQYF. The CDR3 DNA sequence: TGTGCCAGTAGTCATAGCGGGGGTGGGTTTGGCACAGATACGCAGTATTTT.

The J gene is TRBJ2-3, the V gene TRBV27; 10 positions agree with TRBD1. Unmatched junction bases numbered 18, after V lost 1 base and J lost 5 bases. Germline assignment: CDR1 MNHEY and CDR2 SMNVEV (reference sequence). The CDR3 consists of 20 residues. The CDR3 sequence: CASSLYPPSGTGVVGDTQYF. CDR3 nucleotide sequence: TGTGCCAGCAGTTTATATCCCCCGTCGGGGACAGGGGTGGTGGGAGATACGCAGTATTTT.

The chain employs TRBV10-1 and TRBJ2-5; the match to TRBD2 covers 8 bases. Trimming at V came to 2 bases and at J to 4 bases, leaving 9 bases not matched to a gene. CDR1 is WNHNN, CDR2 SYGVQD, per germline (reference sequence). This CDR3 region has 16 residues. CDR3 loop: CASSETGLAEVETQYF. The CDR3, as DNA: TGCGCCAGCAGTGAGACCGGACTAGCAGAGGTAGAGACCCAGTACTTC.

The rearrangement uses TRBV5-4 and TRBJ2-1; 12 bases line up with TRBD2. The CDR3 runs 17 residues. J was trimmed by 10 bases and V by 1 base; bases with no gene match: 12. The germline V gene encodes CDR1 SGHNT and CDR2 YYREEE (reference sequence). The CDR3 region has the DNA TGTGCCAGCAGCTTGTTAATTCTAGCGGGGGGGCCTCAAGAGCAGTTCTTC. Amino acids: CASSLLILAGGPQEQFF.

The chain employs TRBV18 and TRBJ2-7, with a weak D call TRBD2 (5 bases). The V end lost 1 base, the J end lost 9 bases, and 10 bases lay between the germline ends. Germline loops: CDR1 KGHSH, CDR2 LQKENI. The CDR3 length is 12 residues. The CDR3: CASSPQREGQYF. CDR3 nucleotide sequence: TGTGCCAGCTCACCACAACGGGAAGGGCAGTACTTC.

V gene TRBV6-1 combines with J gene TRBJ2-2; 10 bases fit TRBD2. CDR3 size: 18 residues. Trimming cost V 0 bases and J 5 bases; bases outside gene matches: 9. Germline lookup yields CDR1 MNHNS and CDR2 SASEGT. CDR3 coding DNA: TGTGCCAGCAGTGAAGCCCTTCCGGGACTAGCGCATACCGGGGAGCTGTTTTTT. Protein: CASSEALPGLAHTGELFF.

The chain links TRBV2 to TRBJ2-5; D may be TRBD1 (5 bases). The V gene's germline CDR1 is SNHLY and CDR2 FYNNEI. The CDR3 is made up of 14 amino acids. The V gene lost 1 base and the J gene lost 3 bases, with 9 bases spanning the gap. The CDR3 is CASSEVQAKETQYF. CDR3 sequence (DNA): TGTGCCAGCAGTGAAGTACAGGCTAAAGAGACCCAGTACTTC.

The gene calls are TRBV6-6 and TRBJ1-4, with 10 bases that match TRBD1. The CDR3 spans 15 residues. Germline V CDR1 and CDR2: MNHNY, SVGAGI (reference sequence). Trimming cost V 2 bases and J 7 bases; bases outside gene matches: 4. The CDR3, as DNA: TGTGCCAGCAGTTACGGGGACAGGGGAATTGAAAAACTGTTTTTT. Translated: CASSYGDRGIEKLFF.

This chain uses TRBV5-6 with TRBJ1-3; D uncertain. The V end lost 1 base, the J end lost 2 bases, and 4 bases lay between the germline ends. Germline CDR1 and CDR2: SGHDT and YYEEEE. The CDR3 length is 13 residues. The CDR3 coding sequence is TGTGCCAGCAGCTTGTCCGCTGGAAACACCATATATTTT. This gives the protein CASSLSAGNTIYF.

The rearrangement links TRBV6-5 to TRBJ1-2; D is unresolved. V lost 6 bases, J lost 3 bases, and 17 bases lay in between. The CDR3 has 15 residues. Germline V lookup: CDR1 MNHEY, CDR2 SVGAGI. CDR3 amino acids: CASRSRRSGYYGYTF. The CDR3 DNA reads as TGTGCCAGCAGGAGTCGACGGAGCGGTTACTATGGCTACACCTTC.

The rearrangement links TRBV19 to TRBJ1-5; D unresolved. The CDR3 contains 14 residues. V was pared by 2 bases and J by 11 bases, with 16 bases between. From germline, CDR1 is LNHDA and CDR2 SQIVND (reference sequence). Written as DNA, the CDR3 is TGTGCCAGTAGTATATGGGTTGGCCCGGAGGCCCAGCATTTT. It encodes CASSIWVGPEAQHF.

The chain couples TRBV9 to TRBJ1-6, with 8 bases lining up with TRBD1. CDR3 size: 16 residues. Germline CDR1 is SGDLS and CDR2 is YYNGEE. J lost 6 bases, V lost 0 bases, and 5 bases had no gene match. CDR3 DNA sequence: TGTGCCAGCAGCGTAGACCAGGGGGCAATTAATTCACCCCTCCACTTT. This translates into CASSVDQGAINSPLHF.

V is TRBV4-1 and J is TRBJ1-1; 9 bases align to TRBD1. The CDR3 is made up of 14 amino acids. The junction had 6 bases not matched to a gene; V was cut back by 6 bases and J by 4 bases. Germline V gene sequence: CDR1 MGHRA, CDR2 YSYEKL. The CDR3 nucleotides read TGCGCCAGCAGAAAACAGGGGGCCTCCACTGAAGCTTTCTTT. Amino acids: CASRKQGASTEAFF.

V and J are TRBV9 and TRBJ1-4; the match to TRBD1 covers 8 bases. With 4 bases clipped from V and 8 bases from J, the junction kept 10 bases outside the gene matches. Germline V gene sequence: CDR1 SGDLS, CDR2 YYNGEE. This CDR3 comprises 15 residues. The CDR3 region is CASSPKDRVGEKLFF. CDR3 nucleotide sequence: TGTGCCAGCAGCCCAAAGGACAGGGTGGGGGAAAAACTGTTTTTT.

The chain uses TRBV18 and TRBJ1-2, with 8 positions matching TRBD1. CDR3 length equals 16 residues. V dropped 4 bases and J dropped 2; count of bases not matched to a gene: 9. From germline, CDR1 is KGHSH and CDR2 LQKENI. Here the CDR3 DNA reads TGTGCCAGCTCACAAAATTCAGGGGGCATCAACTATGGCTACACCTTC. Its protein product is CASSQNSGGINYGYTF. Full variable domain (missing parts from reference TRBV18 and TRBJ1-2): NAGVMQNPRHLVRRRGQEARLRCSPMKGHSHVYWYRQLPEEGLKFMVYLQKENIIDESGMPKERFSAEFPKEGPSILRIQQVVRGDSAAYFCASSQNSGGINYGYTFGSGTRLTVV.

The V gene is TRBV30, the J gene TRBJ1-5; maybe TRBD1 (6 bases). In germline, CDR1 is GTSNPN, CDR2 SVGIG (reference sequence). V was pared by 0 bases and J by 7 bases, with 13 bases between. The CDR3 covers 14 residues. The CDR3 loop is CAWSVRGGGQPQHF. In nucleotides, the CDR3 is TGTGCCTGGAGTGTACGCGGGGGCGGGCAGCCCCAGCATTTT.

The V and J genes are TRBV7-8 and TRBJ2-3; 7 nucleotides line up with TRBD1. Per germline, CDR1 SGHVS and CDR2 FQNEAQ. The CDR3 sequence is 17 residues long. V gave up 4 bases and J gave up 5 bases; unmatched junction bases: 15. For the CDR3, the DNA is TGTGCCAGCAGCTCCGACCGTGGAGACAGGGTTGTAGATACGCAGTATTTT. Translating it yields CASSSDRGDRVVDTQYF.

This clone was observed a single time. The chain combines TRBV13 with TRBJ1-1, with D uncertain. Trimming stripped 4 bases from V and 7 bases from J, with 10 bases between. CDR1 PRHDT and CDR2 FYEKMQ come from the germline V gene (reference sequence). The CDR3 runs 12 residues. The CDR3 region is CASSSLPLEAFF. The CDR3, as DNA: TGTGCCAGCAGCTCCCTTCCCCTTGAAGCTTTCTTT.

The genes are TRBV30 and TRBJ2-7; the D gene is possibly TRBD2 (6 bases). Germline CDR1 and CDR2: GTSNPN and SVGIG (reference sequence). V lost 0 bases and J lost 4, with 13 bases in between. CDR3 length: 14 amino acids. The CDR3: CAWSVGGKAYEQYF. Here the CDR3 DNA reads TGTGCCTGGAGTGTCGGGGGAAAGGCATACGAGCAGTACTTC.